These 2 T cell receptor beta chains were sequenced from one sample in a study of cytomegalovirus exposure and HLA in healthy donors. Primers included in the PCR were 60 Vbeta and 13 Jbeta primers. Repertoires were generated with immunoSEQ multiplex PCR, while TCRdb's copy carries only in-frame clones and drops some. The sample has some 62,000 clones, around 87% seen once. Material for sequencing was PBMCs. The receptors come from a man aged 18 to 30 in good health and CMV-seronegative.

The V and J genes are TRBV28 and TRBJ1-1; weak D call: TRBD1 (5 bases). CDR3 length equals 15 residues. Germline V gene data show CDR1 as MDHEN and CDR2 as SYDVKM. V was trimmed by 3 bases and J by 0 bases, leaving 11 bases between them. CDR3 nucleotides: TGTGCCAGCAGTTTCCATAAGGGGTTGAACACTGAAGCTTTCTTT. This gives the protein CASSFHKGLNTEAFF.

The rearrangement joins TRBV4-1 to TRBJ1-2; 9 bases align to TRBD1. Germline CDR1 is MGHRA and CDR2 is YSYEKL. The CDR3 length is 18 residues. Losses at the gene ends were 2 bases for V and 3 bases for J; bases not matched to a gene: 13. CDR3 in DNA: TGCGCCAGCAGCCAATACGTCCCGGGACAGGGTGGTGACTATGGCTACACCTTC. Residues: CASSQYVPGQGGDYGYTF.